This T cell receptor beta chain is from a study of OX40 agonist ivuxolimab in advanced cancers. TCRdb's table, derived via immunoSEQ multiplex PCR, lists solely in-frame clones and lacks some. Of around 84,000 clones listed, roughly 84% are singletons. This CDR3 is 14 amino acids long. The ends were cut back, 4 bases at V and 6 bases at J, with 16 bases in the middle. CDR1 is SGHKS, CDR2 YYEKEE, per germline (reference sequence). Only a few counts were recorded for this clone. The sample consisted of CD4+ or CD8+ T cells sorted from blood, taken in a trial of the OX40 agonist ivuxolimab. The clonotype comes from an adult with an advanced solid tumor such as melanoma, head and neck, liver or kidney cancer. The chain couples TRBV5-5 to TRBJ1-1; D uncertain. For the CDR3, the DNA is TGTGCCAGCAGCGATCGATTCGGGCTCGCTGAAGCTTTCTTT. This sequence encodes CASSDRFGLAEAFF.